Listed here are 29 T cell receptor beta chains from one sample, sequenced in a study of T-cell reconstitution after alpha-beta-depleted transplantation in children. Unique molecular identifiers were incorporated into the prepared TCRbeta library. TCRdb recomputed calls from the PCR reads with MiXCR, one row per CDR3 protein. The profile covers 530,000 or so distinct CDR3 sequences, with more than 20% appearing a single time and about 35% taken by the ten largest. The sample was PBMCs, taken before TCRalphabeta/CD19-depleted stem cell transplant. All receptors derive from a boy under two years old with Wiskott-Aldrich syndrome, due to receive a stem cell transplant.

In its sample, this clonotype was seen many times. The chain uses TRBV7-3 and TRBJ2-3; D is undetermined. V lost 5 bases and J lost 3, with 12 bases in between. The CDR3 is made up of 14 amino acids. Looked up from germline, CDR1 is SGHTA and CDR2 is FQGTGA. CDR3 sequence reads: CASSESRVTDTQYF. Here the CDR3 DNA reads TGTGCCAGCAGCGAGTCCCGAGTTACAGATACGCAGTATTTT. The whole variable domain, filled in from reference TRBV7-3 and TRBJ2-3, reads GAGVSQTPSNKVTEKGKYVELRCDPISGHTALYWYRQSLGQGPEFLIYFQGTGAADDSGLPNDRFFAVRPEGSVSTLKIQRTERGDSAVYLCASSESRVTDTQYFGPGTRLTVL.

The chain joins TRBV12-3 or TRBV12-4 to TRBJ2-7; D is unresolved. V lost 2 bases and J 6 bases, leaving 5 bases between the germline ends. This CDR3 spans 11 amino acids. The CDR3 is CASSLHLEQYF. The CDR3 bases are TGTGCCAGCAGTTTACACCTCGAGCAGTACTTC.

The CDR3 sequence is CSARRGVVYGYTF. As DNA, the CDR3 is TGCAGTGCTAGGAGGGGGGTCGTCTATGGCTACACCTTC. The chain joins TRBV20-1 to TRBJ1-2; D may be TRBD1 (6 bases). The V and J ends lost 3 bases and 4 bases respectively, with 12 bases between them. Germline V gives CDR1 DFQATT, CDR2 SNEGSKA (reference sequence). The CDR3 has 13 residues.

This clonotype appeared a few times. The chain couples TRBV28 to TRBJ2-3, with a tentative D call TRBD2 (5 bases). The germline gives CDR1 MDHEN, CDR2 SYDVKM. Deletions cut 2 bases from V and 2 bases from J, with 11 bases between. This CDR3 contains 15 residues. The CDR3 sequence is CASSLLSVPTDTQYF. For the CDR3, the DNA is TGTGCCAGCAGTTTACTTAGCGTACCCACAGATACGCAGTATTTT.

In its sample, this clonotype was seen a few times. This rearrangement joins TRBV29-1 to TRBJ2-2; D call uncertain. Per the germline V gene, CDR1 is SQVTM and CDR2 is ANQGSEA. Trimming removed 7 bases from V and 0 bases from J, with 3 bases in between. The CDR3 has 11 residues. CDR3 residues: CSAANTGELFF. As DNA, the CDR3 is TGCAGCGCTGCGAACACCGGGGAGCTGTTTTTT.

The chain couples TRBV25-1 to TRBJ2-7; weak D call: TRBD1 (6 bases). The CDR3 has 15 residues. V lost 2 bases and J lost 2, with 13 bases in between. CDR1 and CDR2 (germline): MGHDK, SYGVNS. The CDR3: CASSELTGSAYEQYF. The CDR3 bases are TGTGCCAGCAGTGAACTGACAGGTTCCGCCTACGAGCAGTACTTC.

The chain is built from TRBV12-3 or TRBV12-4 and TRBJ2-2, with TRBD2 matching over 7 bases. The CDR3 has 16 residues. V lost 4 bases to trimming and J lost 6 bases; unmatched junction nucleotides: 11. The CDR3 here is CASSSSAGVVSGELFF. In nucleotides, the CDR3 is TGTGCCAGCAGTTCGTCGGCGGGAGTGGTGTCCGGGGAGCTGTTTTTT.

The chain is built from TRBV12-3 or TRBV12-4 and TRBJ2-7, with D unresolved. The CDR3 is made up of 14 amino acids. V lost 6 bases and J lost 7, with 19 bases in between. In DNA, the CDR3 is TGTGCCAGCAGCCTACGAAATGAGAGTGGTGAGCAGTACTTC. Translation gives CASSLRNESGEQYF.

This clonotype was detected once. The chain combines TRBV12-3 or TRBV12-4 with TRBJ2-1; D is ambiguous. The CDR3 loop spans 13 amino acids. V was cut by 1 base and J by 15 bases, with 16 bases left in between. The CDR3 spells CASSLGGWTLGFF. In DNA form, the CDR3 reads TGTGCCAGCAGTTTAGGGGGTTGGACCCTAGGGTTCTTC.

This clonotype was detected only a few times. V is TRBV6-1 and J is TRBJ1-5, with TRBD1 matching 12 bases. Germline CDR1 and CDR2: MNHNS and SASEGT. The CDR3 has 14 amino acids. V shed 7 bases and J 6 bases; nucleotides not matched to a gene: 4. The CDR3 DNA reads as TGTGCCAGCACCGGGACAGGGGGCGGTCAGCCCCAGCATTTT. Its protein is CASTGTGGGQPQHF.

This clonotype was detected only a few times. This sequence joins TRBV5-1 and TRBJ2-1; D possibly corresponds to TRBD1 (5 bases). This CDR3 is 16 amino acids long. The V gene lost 0 bases and the J gene lost 0 bases, with 10 bases spanning the gap. Germline assignment: CDR1 SGHRS and CDR2 YFSETQ. CDR3 DNA sequence: TGCGCCAGCAGCTTGGTTCCAGGGTACTCCTACAATGAGCAGTTCTTC. Translated, it gives CASSLVPGYSYNEQFF.

The rearrangement joins TRBV6-1 to TRBJ1-2, with unresolved D. Between the trimmed V and J ends, which lost 3 bases and 8 bases, there was a span of 19 bases. Germline-derived CDR1 and CDR2 are MNHNS and SASEGT. The CDR3 runs 15 residues. The CDR3: CASSDSGTGGYGYTF. DNA for the CDR3: TGTGCCAGCAGTGATAGCGGCACCGGAGGGTACGGCTACACCTTC.

The chain couples TRBV20-1 to TRBJ2-1; D is perhaps TRBD2 (6 bases). There are 12 residues in the CDR3. V was clipped by 1 base and J by 8 bases, with 9 bases between them. CDR1 and CDR2 from the germline V gene are DFQATT and SNEGSKA (reference sequence). The CDR3 DNA reads as TGCAGTGCTAGAGGGGGAGGCTATGAGCAGTTCTTC. Protein: CSARGGGYEQFF.

There are a few counts of this clonotype. The chain has TRBV5-1 and TRBJ2-1; D might be TRBD2 (6 bases). The V gene lost 1 base and the J gene lost 4 bases, with 15 bases spanning the gap. The CDR3 loop spans 16 amino acids. Germline assignment: CDR1 SGHRS and CDR2 YFSETQ. Written as DNA, the CDR3 is TGCGCCAGCAGCTTGAGTGGGACTGCCATTTACAATGAGCAGTTCTTC. Protein product: CASSLSGTAIYNEQFF.

The sample holds a few counts of this clonotype. V and J are TRBV5-1 and TRBJ2-5; D gene ambiguous. The V and J ends lost 1 base and 4 bases respectively, with 8 bases between them. The germline V gene encodes CDR1 SGHRS and CDR2 YFSETQ. The CDR3 length is 13 residues. The CDR3 loop is CASSLRLRETQYF. CDR3 sequence (DNA): TGCGCCAGCAGCTTGAGGCTCCGAGAGACCCAGTACTTC.

The genes are TRBV20-1 and TRBJ2-1; either TRBD1 or TRBD2 may fit D (5 bases each). There are 13 residues in the CDR3. V lost 0 bases to trimming and J lost 6 bases, with 9 bases between them. Germline-derived CDR1 and CDR2 are DFQATT and SNEGSKA (reference sequence). The CDR3, as DNA: TGCAGTGCTAGAGATGCCGGGGCCAATGAGCAGTTCTTC. Translated, it gives CSARDAGANEQFF.

This clonotype occurred a few times. V is TRBV27 and J is TRBJ2-1; D gene ambiguous. Germline CDR1 is MNHEY and CDR2 is SMNVEV (reference sequence). The CDR3 is 15 amino acids. The V and J ends lost 10 bases and 6 bases respectively, with 22 bases between them. CDR3 region: CATGLSDLGRNEQFF. CDR3 bases: TGTGCCACCGGCCTGAGCGATCTAGGACGCAATGAGCAGTTCTTC.

V gene TRBV20-1 combines with J gene TRBJ2-5; TRBD2 aligns across 8 bases. The CDR3 consists of 16 residues. CDR1 is DFQATT and CDR2 is SNEGSKA in the germline V gene (reference sequence). Unmatched junction bases numbered 8, after V lost 1 base and J lost 1 base. The CDR3 sequence is CSARVPGLVFQETQYF. In nucleotides, the CDR3 is TGCAGTGCTAGAGTACCGGGACTAGTTTTCCAAGAGACCCAGTACTTC.

DNA for the CDR3: TGCGCCAGCGAGGAAGGGGGGCAACGTGGTACGCAGTATTTT. It yields the protein CASEEGGQRGTQYF. The V gene is TRBV5-1, the J gene TRBJ2-3; the D gene could be TRBD1 or TRBD2 (6 bases each). The CDR3 has 14 residues. The V gene's germline CDR1 is SGHRS and CDR2 YFSETQ. V lost 7 bases and J 8 bases, leaving 20 bases between the germline ends.

The CDR3 sequence: CASSVVGPLDEQFF. The CDR3 bases are TGTGCCAGCAGCGTAGTTGGTCCCCTGGATGAGCAGTTCTTC. The chain has TRBV9 and TRBJ2-1, with D hard to call. Trimming shortened V by 0 bases and J by 8 bases, and 12 bases separated the two germline ends. The germline V gene encodes CDR1 SGDLS and CDR2 YYNGEE. This CDR3 is built from 14 residues. The full variable domain, in which reference TRBV9 and TRBJ2-1 provide the parts outside the CDR3, is DSGVTQTPKHLITATGQRVTLRCSPRSGDLSVYWYQQSLDQGLQFLIQYYNGEERAKGNILERFSAQQFPDLHSELNLSSLELGDSALYFCASSVVGPLDEQFFGPGTRLTVL.

The chain carries TRBV6-2 or TRBV6-3 and TRBJ1-1; the match to TRBD1 covers 8 bases. CDR1 MNHEY and CDR2 SVGEGT come from the germline V gene. V trimming: 5 bases; J trimming: 1 base; junction bases outside the gene matches: 12. CDR3 size: 17 residues. The CDR3 spells CASSPIRTGMKNTEAFF. CDR3 bases: TGTGCCAGCAGTCCCATAAGGACAGGGATGAAGAACACTGAAGCTTTCTTT.

The V call is TRBV5-1, the J call TRBJ2-5, with D uncertain. V shed 5 bases and J shed 5 bases, with 19 bases lying between them. This CDR3 contains 15 residues. Germline lookup yields CDR1 SGHRS and CDR2 YFSETQ. The CDR3 DNA reads TGCGCCAGCAGGTTTGGGCGTCCAACCCAGGAGACCCAGTACTTC. This sequence encodes CASRFGRPTQETQYF.

The chain recombines TRBV5-1 with TRBJ1-1; a possible D gene is TRBD1 (5 bases). The CDR3 loop spans 16 amino acids. With 2 bases removed from V and 0 bases from J, the gap between germline ends came to 14 bases. CDR1 SGHRS and CDR2 YFSETQ come from the germline V gene. Here the CDR3 reads CASSFHSTDMNTEAFF. CDR3 sequence (DNA): TGCGCCAGCAGCTTTCATTCGACAGATATGAACACTGAAGCTTTCTTT.

The chain recombines TRBV20-1 with TRBJ1-2; 9 bases fit TRBD1. The CDR3 runs to 14 residues. Germline V CDR1 and CDR2: DFQATT, SNEGSKA (reference sequence). Trimming took 6 bases from V and 1 from J; bases not matched to a gene: 6. CDR3 nucleotide sequence: TGCAGTGCGGGCCGGGACAGGGATAACTATGGCTACACCTTC. Translated, it gives CSAGRDRDNYGYTF.

The chain uses TRBV29-1 and TRBJ2-4; D not certain. The germline gives CDR1 SQVTM, CDR2 ANQGSEA. This CDR3 has 15 residues. V was trimmed by 2 bases and J by 0 bases, leaving 11 bases between them. In nucleotides, the CDR3 is TGCAGCGTTGAAAGCCGTGAACTAGCCAAAAACATTCAGTACTTC. As protein: CSVESRELAKNIQYF.

The chain links TRBV12-3 or TRBV12-4 to TRBJ2-7; possibly TRBD2 for D (6 bases). This CDR3 has 16 amino acids. With 1 base removed from V and 2 bases from J, the gap between germline ends came to 15 bases. The CDR3 loop is CASSLGPRERAYEQYF. DNA for the CDR3: TGTGCCAGCAGTTTAGGACCCCGGGAGCGAGCCTACGAGCAGTACTTC.

The genes are TRBV5-1 and TRBJ1-2, with TRBD1 matching over 8 bases. V lost 4 bases to trimming and J lost 6 bases; unmatched junction nucleotides: 5. This CDR3 has 13 amino acids. CDR1 is SGHRS, CDR2 YFSETQ, per germline. The CDR3 region is CASSRSGQDGYTF. Written as DNA, the CDR3 is TGCGCCAGCAGCAGATCGGGACAGGATGGCTACACCTTC. The variable domain in full, completed from reference TRBV5-1 and TRBJ1-2, reads KAGVTQTPRYLIKTRGQQVTLSCSPISGHRSVSWYQQTPGQGLQFLFEYFSETQRNKGNFPGRFSGRQFSNSRSEMNVSTLELGDSALYLCASSRSGQDGYTFGSGTRLTVV.

J is TRBJ1-5 and V is TRBV10-2; TRBD1 aligns across 7 bases. Germline CDR1 and CDR2: WSHSY and SAAADI. Unmatched junction bases numbered 8, after V lost 2 bases and J lost 7 bases. The CDR3 is made up of 15 amino acids. This CDR3 is CASSETTGWGQPQHF. The CDR3 DNA reads TGCGCCAGCAGTGAGACGACAGGGTGGGGACAGCCCCAGCATTTT.

The V call is TRBV7-9, the J call TRBJ2-5; TRBD2 aligns across 7 bases. After removal of 6 bases from V and 1 base from J, the junction contained 8 bases not matched to a gene. This CDR3 spans 15 amino acids. Looked up from germline, CDR1 is SEHNR and CDR2 is FQNEAQ (reference sequence). CDR3 sequence (DNA): TGTGCCAGCAGTACATCGGGACTATCCCAAGAGACCCAGTACTTC. Its protein is CASSTSGLSQETQYF.